One sample yielded the 18 T cell receptor beta chains listed below, sequenced in a study of cytomegalovirus exposure and HLA in healthy donors. A multiplex PCR was run with 60 Vbeta primers and 13 Jbeta primers. Assay: immunoSEQ multiplex PCR; the TCRdb copy retains only in-frame clones and omits some. The sample yields 150,000 to 200,000 clones, over 75% seen once. The sample comprised PBMCs. The source is a human donor in good health.

The chain has TRBV7-2 and TRBJ1-2, with 10 nucleotides matching TRBD1. The trim removed 5 bases at V and 8 bases at J, leaving 14 bases unmatched. This CDR3 comprises 16 residues. Germline CDR1 is SGHTA and CDR2 is FQGNSA. This chain's CDR3 is CASSPLGVDRGPGYTF. CDR3 coding DNA: TGTGCCAGCAGCCCTCTCGGGGTTGACAGGGGGCCAGGCTACACCTTC.

V gene TRBV6-1 combines with J gene TRBJ1-4; D is perhaps TRBD1 (5 bases). CDR1 MNHNS and CDR2 SASEGT come from the germline V gene. Trimming pared 4 bases from V and 7 bases from J, leaving 19 bases between. The CDR3 is made up of 16 amino acids. The CDR3 region is CASSVLVGGSGEKLFF. Here the CDR3 DNA reads TGTGCCAGCAGTGTCCTCGTGGGGGGGTCAGGTGAAAAACTGTTTTTT.

This clone was detected only a few times. The chain is built from TRBV7-9 and TRBJ2-7, with 8 bases fitting TRBD1. Germline V CDR1 and CDR2: SEHNR, FQNEAQ (reference sequence). The CDR3 is 14 residues long. Losses at the gene ends were 1 base for V and 1 base for J; bases not matched to a gene: 0. In DNA form, the CDR3 reads TGTGCCAGCAGCTTAGGGGACAGGTCCTACGAGCAGTACTTC. Its protein is CASSLGDRSYEQYF.

The V gene is TRBV11-2, the J gene TRBJ1-4; D call uncertain. V lost 4 bases and J 7 bases, leaving 13 bases between the germline ends. This CDR3 has 14 amino acids. CDR1 is SGHAT, CDR2 FQNNGV, per germline. CDR3 coding DNA: TGTGCCAGCAGCTCGGAACTAGCGGGTGAAAAACTGTTTTTT. It translates to CASSSELAGEKLFF.

This clone has a handful of counts. The V and J genes are TRBV11-2 and TRBJ2-4; the match to TRBD1 covers 8 bases. CDR3 length: 20 residues. The trim removed 0 bases at V and 3 bases at J, leaving 16 bases unmatched. The V gene's germline CDR1 is SGHAT and CDR2 FQNNGV. CDR3 sequence (DNA): TGTGCCAGCAGCTTAGATCAGTGGGGACAGGACCCGCTGGGCAAAAACATTCAGTACTTC. This translates into CASSLDQWGQDPLGKNIQYF.

V and J are TRBV11-2 and TRBJ1-1; perhaps TRBD1 as D (5 bases). CDR1 is SGHAT and CDR2 is FQNNGV in the germline V gene. The CDR3 has 17 residues. Trimming stripped 6 bases from V and 5 bases from J, with 25 bases between. Written as DNA, the CDR3 is TGTGCCAGCAGTCAAAGGATGGGGGGAAGGAGAAGAACTGAAGCTTTCTTT. Translated: CASSQRMGGRRRTEAFF.

The chain is built from TRBV19 and TRBJ1-2, with TRBD1 identical over 7 bases. The germline V gene has CDR1 LNHDA and CDR2 SQIVND (reference sequence). J lost 5 bases, V lost 3 bases, and 12 bases had no gene match. The CDR3 covers 16 residues. The DNA of the CDR3 is TGTGCCAGTAGTATCCCCCGGACAGGAGGAGGGTATGGCTACACCTTC. Translated, it gives CASSIPRTGGGYGYTF.

In its sample, this clone was seen a few times. The chain couples TRBV19 to TRBJ2-3, with 12 bases that match TRBD2. The germline CDR1 and CDR2 sequences are LNHDA and SQIVND (reference sequence). This CDR3 spans 19 amino acids. J lost 1 base, V lost 3 bases, and 11 bases had no gene match. This CDR3 is CASSMASGGAHVRTDTQYF. The CDR3 DNA sequence: TGTGCCAGTAGTATGGCTAGCGGGGGGGCCCACGTCCGCACAGATACGCAGTATTTT.

The chain employs TRBV5-1 and TRBJ1-2, with 7 bases matching TRBD1. After removal of 4 bases from V and 7 bases from J, the junction contained 10 bases not matched to a gene. This CDR3 contains 14 residues. Germline assignment: CDR1 SGHRS and CDR2 YFSETQ. The CDR3, as DNA: TGCGCCAGCAGCCCCGGGCCAGGGGGTTGTGGCTACACCTTC. Translation: CASSPGPGGCGYTF. Complete variable domain (other parts from reference TRBV5-1 and TRBJ1-2): KAGVTQTPRYLIKTRGQQVTLSCSPISGHRSVSWYQQTPGQGLQFLFEYFSETQRNKGNFPGRFSGRQFSNSRSEMNVSTLELGDSALYLCASSPGPGGCGYTFGSGTRLTVV.

The CDR3 DNA sequence: TGTGCCAGCTCGGCTGGGCAGATCAACTATGGCTACACCTTC. The encoded protein is CASSAGQINYGYTF. This sequence joins TRBV18 and TRBJ1-2; no clear D gene. Trimming cost V 6 bases and J 2 bases, with 13 bases left between them. Germline CDR1 KGHSH, CDR2 LQKENI. This CDR3 has 14 residues.

The gene calls are TRBV4-3 and TRBJ1-1; the match to TRBD1 covers 9 bases. CDR3 size: 15 residues. CDR1 and CDR2 from the germline V gene are LGHNA and YSLEER. Trimming removed 3 bases from V and 5 bases from J; junction bases left unmatched: 7. CDR3 residues: CASSQSTGGRTEAFF. DNA for the CDR3: TGCGCCAGCAGCCAGTCGACAGGGGGTCGGACTGAAGCTTTCTTT.

This clone was picked up a small number of times. The chain employs TRBV19 and TRBJ2-6, with D perhaps matching TRBD1 (5 bases). V was pared by 7 bases and J by 6 bases, with 10 bases between. Germline CDR1 reads LNHDA; CDR2 reads SQIVND (reference sequence). The CDR3 has 13 amino acids. CDR3 amino acids: CASKGWEANVLTF. The CDR3 DNA reads as TGTGCCAGTAAGGGGTGGGAGGCCAACGTCCTGACTTTC.

The chain links TRBV11-3 to TRBJ2-7; TRBD2 agrees at 13 bases. J lost 7 bases, V lost 2 bases, and 8 bases had no gene match. CDR3 length: 16 residues. CDR1 and CDR2 (germline): SGHNT, YENEEA. CDR3 in DNA: TGTGCCAGCAGCTTAATGACTAGCGGGGGGCCGGGGGAGCAGTACTTC. It yields the protein CASSLMTSGGPGEQYF.

This clone was seen a handful of times. The chain employs TRBV7-2 and TRBJ2-7; 8 nucleotides line up with TRBD1. CDR3 size: 14 residues. The ends lost 3 bases at V and 6 bases at J; junction bases unmatched: 7. Germline V CDR1 and CDR2: SGHTA, FQGNSA. CDR3 nucleotide sequence: TGTGCCAGCAGCTTCTCCCAGGGGGCGGGCGAGCAGTACTTC. This translates into CASSFSQGAGEQYF.

The chain carries TRBV27 and TRBJ1-2; TRBD1 matches at 8 bases. The CDR3 totals 16 residues. Germline trimming cut 2 bases from V and 5 bases from J; bases unmatched to any gene: 10. CDR1 and CDR2 (germline): MNHEY, SMNVEV (reference sequence). CDR3 amino acids: CASSLGGQAPGYGYTF. Written as DNA, the CDR3 is TGTGCCAGCAGTTTAGGGGGACAGGCTCCGGGTTATGGCTACACCTTC.

This clone was counted between two and nine times. This sequence joins TRBV11-2 and TRBJ1-3; perhaps TRBD1 as D (5 bases). Trimming took 3 bases from V and 4 from J, leaving 7 bases between them. The CDR3 loop spans 13 amino acids. CDR1 SGHAT and CDR2 FQNNGV come from the germline V gene. The DNA for the CDR3 is TGTGCCAGCAGCTTTGGGGCCGGAAACACCATATATTTT. This sequence encodes CASSFGAGNTIYF.

The chain has TRBV7-3 and TRBJ2-1, with 11 bases aligning to TRBD2. The CDR3 spans 16 residues. Germline loops: CDR1 SGHTA, CDR2 FQGTGA. J lost 4 bases, V lost 2 bases, and 4 bases had no gene match. The CDR3 protein is CASSLPLAGGYNEQFF. The CDR3 coding sequence is TGTGCCAGCAGCTTACCTTTAGCGGGGGGGTACAATGAGCAGTTCTTC.

The chain uses TRBV13 and TRBJ2-1; 10 bases map to TRBD2. The CDR3 consists of 15 residues. Germline V gives CDR1 PRHDT, CDR2 FYEKMQ (reference sequence). V dropped 2 bases and J dropped 10; count of bases not matched to a gene: 8. CDR3 DNA: TGTGCCAGCAGCTTAACTCTAGCGGGGGAGGGCGAGCAGTTCTTC. As protein: CASSLTLAGEGEQFF. Filled out from reference TRBV13 and TRBJ2-1, the complete variable domain reads AAGVIQSPRHLIKEKRETATLKCYPIPRHDTVYWYQQGPGQDPQFLISFYEKMQSDKGSIPDRFSAQQFSDYHSELNMSSLELGDSALYFCASSLTLAGEGEQFFGPGTRLTVL.